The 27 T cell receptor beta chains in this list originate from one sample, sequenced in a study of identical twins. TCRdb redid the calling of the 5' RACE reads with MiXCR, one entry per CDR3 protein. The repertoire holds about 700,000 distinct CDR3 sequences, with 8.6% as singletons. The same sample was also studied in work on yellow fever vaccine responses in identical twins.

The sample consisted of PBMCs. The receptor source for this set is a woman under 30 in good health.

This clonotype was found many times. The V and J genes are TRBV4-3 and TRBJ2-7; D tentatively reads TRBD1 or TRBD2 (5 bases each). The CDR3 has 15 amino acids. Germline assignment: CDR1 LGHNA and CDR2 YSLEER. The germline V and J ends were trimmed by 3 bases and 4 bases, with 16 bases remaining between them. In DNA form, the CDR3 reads TGCGCCAGCAGCCAGGGACCGGCGCCACTTTACGAGCAGTACTTC. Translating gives CASSQGPAPLYEQYF.

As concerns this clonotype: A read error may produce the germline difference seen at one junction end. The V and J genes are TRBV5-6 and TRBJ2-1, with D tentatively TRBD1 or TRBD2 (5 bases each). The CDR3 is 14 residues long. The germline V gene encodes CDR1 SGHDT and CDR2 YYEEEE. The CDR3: CASSLPGRGNEQLF. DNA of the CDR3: TGTGCCAGCAGCTTGCCGGGACGAGGCAATGAGCAGCTCTTC.

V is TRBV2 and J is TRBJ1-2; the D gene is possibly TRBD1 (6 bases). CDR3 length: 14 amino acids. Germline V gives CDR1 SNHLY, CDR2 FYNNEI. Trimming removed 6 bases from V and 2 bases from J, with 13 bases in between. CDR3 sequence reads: CASRNEGQNYGYTF. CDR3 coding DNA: TGTGCCAGCAGGAATGAAGGACAGAACTATGGCTACACCTTC. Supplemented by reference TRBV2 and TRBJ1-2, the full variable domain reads EPEVTQTPSHQVTQMGQEVILRCVPISNHLYFYWYRQILGQKVEFLVSFYNNEISEKSEIFDDQFSVERPDGSNFTLKIRSTKLEDSAMYFCASRNEGQNYGYTFGSGTRLTVV.

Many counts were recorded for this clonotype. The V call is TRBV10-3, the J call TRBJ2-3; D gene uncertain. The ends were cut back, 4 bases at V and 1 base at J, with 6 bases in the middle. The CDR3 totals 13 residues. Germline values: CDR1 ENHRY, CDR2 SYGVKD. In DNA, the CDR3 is TGTGCCATCAGTGGGGTCGGCACAGATACGCAGTATTTT. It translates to CAISGVGTDTQYF.

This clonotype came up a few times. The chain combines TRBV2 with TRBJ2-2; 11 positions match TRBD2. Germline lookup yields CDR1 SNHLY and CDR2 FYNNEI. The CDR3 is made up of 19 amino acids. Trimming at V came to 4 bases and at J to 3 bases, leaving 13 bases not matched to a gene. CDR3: CASSVPGLAAAGDTGELFF. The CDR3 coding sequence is TGTGCCAGCAGTGTTCCGGGACTAGCGGCCGCCGGGGACACCGGGGAGCTGTTTTTT. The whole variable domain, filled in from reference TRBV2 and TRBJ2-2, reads EPEVTQTPSHQVTQMGQEVILRCVPISNHLYFYWYRQILGQKVEFLVSFYNNEISEKSEIFDDQFSVERPDGSNFTLKIRSTKLEDSAMYFCASSVPGLAAAGDTGELFFGEGSRLTVL.

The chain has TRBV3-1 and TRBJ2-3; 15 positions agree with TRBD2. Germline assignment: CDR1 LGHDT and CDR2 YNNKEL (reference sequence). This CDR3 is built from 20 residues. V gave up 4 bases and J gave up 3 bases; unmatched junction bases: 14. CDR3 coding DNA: TGTGCCAGCAGCCCGGGACTAGCGGGGGGACATTCTCCAGCAACAGATACGCAGTATTTT. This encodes CASSPGLAGGHSPATDTQYF.

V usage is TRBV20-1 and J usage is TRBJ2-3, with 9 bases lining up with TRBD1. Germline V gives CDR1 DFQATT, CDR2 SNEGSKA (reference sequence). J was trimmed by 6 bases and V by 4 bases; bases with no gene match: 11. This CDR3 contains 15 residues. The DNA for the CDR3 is TGCAGTGCTAACCCAAGGGACAGGGAGCGTGATACGCAGTATTTT. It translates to CSANPRDRERDTQYF.

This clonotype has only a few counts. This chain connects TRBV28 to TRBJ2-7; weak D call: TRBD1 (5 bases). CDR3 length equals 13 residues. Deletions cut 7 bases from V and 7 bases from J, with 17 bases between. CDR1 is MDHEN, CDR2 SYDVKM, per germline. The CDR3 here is CASTQGVPGEQYF. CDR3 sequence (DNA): TGTGCCAGCACGCAAGGGGTTCCTGGTGAGCAGTACTTC.

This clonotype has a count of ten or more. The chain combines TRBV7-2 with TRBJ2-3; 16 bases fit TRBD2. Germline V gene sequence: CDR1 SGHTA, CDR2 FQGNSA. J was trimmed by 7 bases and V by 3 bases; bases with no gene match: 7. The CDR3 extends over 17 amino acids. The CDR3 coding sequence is TGTGCCAGCAGCTTGCCGGGACTAGCGGGGGGGCACCATACGCAGTATTTT. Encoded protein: CASSLPGLAGGHHTQYF.

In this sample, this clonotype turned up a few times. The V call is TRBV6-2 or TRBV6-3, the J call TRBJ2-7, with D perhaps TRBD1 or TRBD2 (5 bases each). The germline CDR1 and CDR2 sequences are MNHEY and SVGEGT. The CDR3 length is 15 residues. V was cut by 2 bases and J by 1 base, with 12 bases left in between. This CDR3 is CASSYAWDPSYEQYF. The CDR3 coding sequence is TGTGCCAGCAGTTACGCTTGGGACCCGTCCTACGAGCAGTACTTC.

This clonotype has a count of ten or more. The CDR3 DNA reads TGTGCCAGCAGCCAAGAATTAAACTCCTACAATGAGCAGTTCTTC. It codes for CASSQELNSYNEQFF. The chain is built from TRBV4-2 and TRBJ2-1; D remains ambiguous. Germline V lookup: CDR1 LGHNA, CDR2 YNFKEQ. Trimming cost V 0 bases and J 0 bases, with 6 bases left between them. The CDR3 consists of 15 residues.

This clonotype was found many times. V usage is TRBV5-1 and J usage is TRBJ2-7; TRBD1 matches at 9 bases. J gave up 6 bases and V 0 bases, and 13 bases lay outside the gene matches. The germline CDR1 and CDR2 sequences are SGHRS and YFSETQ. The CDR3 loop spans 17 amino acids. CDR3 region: CASSLAIQGQGRFEQYF. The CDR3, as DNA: TGCGCCAGCAGCTTGGCCATCCAAGGACAGGGGAGATTCGAGCAGTACTTC.

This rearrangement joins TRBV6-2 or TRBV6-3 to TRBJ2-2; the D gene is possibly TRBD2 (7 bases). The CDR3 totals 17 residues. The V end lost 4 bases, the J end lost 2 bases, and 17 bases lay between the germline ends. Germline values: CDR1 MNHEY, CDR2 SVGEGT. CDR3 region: CASSSLPGGRNTGELFF. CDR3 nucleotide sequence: TGTGCCAGCAGTTCTCTCCCCGGGGGGCGTAACACCGGGGAGCTGTTTTTT.

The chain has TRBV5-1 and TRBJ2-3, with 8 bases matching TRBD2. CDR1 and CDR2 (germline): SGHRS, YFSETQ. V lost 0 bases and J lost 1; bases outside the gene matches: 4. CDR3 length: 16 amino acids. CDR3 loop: CASSLGTSLGTDTQYF. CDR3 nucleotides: TGCGCCAGCAGCTTGGGGACTAGCCTTGGCACAGATACGCAGTATTTT.

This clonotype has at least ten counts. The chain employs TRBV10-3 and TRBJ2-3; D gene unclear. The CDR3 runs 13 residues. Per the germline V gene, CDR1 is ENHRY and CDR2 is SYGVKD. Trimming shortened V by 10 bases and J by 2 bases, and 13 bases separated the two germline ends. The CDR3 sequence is CARQDGTTDTQYF. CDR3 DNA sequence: TGTGCCAGACAAGACGGCACCACAGATACGCAGTATTTT.

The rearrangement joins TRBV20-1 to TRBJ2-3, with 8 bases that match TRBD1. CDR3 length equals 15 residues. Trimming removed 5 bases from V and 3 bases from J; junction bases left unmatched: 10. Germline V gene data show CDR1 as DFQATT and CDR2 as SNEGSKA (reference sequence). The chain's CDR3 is CSAHHGQGTTDTQYF. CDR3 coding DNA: TGCAGTGCTCACCACGGACAGGGAACAACAGATACGCAGTATTTT.

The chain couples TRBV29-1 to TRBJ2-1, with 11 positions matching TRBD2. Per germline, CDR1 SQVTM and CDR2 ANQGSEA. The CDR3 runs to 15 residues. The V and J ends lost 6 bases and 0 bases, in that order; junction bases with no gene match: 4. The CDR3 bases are TGCAGCGTGGATGGACTAGCGGGCTCCTACAATGAGCAGTTCTTC. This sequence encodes CSVDGLAGSYNEQFF.

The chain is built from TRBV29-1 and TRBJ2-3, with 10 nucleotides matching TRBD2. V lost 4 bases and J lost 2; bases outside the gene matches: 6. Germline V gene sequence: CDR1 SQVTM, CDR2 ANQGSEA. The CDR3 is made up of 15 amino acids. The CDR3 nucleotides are TGCAGCGTTGTTGGGCTAGCGGGAGACACAGATACGCAGTATTTT. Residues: CSVVGLAGDTDTQYF.

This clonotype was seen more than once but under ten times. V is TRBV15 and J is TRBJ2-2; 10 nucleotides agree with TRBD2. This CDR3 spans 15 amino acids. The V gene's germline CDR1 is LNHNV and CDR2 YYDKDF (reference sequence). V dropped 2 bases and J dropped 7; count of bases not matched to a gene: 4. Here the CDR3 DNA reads TGTGCCACCAGCAGACTAGCGGGAGAGCACGGGGAGCTGTTTTTT. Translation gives CATSRLAGEHGELFF.

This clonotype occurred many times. Here the CDR3 reads CASSLVSGLSYNEQFF. In nucleotides, the CDR3 is TGTGCCAGCAGTTTAGTAAGCGGGCTCTCCTACAATGAGCAGTTCTTC. This chain links TRBV12-3 or TRBV12-4 with TRBJ2-1, with D tentatively TRBD2 (6 bases). The V and J ends lost 1 base and 0 bases respectively, with 10 bases between them. The CDR3 extends over 16 amino acids.

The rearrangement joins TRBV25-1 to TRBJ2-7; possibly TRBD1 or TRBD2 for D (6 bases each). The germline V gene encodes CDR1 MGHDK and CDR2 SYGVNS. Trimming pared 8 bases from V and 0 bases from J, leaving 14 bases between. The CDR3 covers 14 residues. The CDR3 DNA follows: TGTGCCAGCGGAGGAGGGGGGCCCTCCTACGAGCAGTACTTC. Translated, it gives CASGGGGPSYEQYF.

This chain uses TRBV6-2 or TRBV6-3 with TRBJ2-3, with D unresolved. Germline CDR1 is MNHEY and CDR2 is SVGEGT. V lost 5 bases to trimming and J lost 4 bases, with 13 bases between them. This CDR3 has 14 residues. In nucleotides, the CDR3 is TGTGCCAGCAGTCGGGTCCTCAAGCCAGATACGCAGTATTTT. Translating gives CASSRVLKPDTQYF.

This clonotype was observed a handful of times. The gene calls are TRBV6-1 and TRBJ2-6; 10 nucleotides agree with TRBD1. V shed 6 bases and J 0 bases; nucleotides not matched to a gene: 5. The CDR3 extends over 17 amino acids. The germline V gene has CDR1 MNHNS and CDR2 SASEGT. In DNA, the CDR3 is TGTGCCAGCAGCCTCGGGACAGGGGCCTCTGGGGCCAACGTCCTGACTTTC. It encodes CASSLGTGASGANVLTF.

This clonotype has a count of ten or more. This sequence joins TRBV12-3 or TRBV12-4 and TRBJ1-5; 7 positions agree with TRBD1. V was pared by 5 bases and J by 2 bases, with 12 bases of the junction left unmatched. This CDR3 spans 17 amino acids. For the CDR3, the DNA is TGTGCCAGCAGTGGCGACAGGGTTAAACTGGGCAATCAGCCCCAGCATTTT. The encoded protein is CASSGDRVKLGNQPQHF.

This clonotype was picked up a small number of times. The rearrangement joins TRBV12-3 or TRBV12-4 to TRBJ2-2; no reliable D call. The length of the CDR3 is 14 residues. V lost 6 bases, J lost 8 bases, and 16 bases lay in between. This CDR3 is CASSRGPPSGELFF. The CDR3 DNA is TGTGCCAGCAGCCGTGGACCCCCCTCTGGGGAGCTGTTTTTT.

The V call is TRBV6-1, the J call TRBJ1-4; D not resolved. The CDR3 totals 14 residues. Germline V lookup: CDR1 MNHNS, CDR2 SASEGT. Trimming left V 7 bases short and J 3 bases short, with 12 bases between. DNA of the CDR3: TGTGCCAGCATAAGTCGCGGATCTAATGAAAAACTGTTTTTT. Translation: CASISRGSNEKLFF.

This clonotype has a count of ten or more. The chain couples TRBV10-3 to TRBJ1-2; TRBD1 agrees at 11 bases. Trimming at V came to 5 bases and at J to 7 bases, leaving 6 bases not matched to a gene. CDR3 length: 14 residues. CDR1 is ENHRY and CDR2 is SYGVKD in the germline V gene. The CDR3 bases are TGTGCCATCAGTATCGGGACAGGGGGATTTGGCTACACCTTC. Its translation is CAISIGTGGFGYTF.